Following are 16 T cell receptor beta chains from one sample sequenced in a study of blood T cell repertoires in COVID-19. Some clones are missing from TCRdb's copy, which holds only in-frame ones; the method was immunoSEQ multiplex PCR. The profile shows 200,000 to 250,000 clones, nearly 90% of them singletons. Sequenced sample: PBMCs or T cells enriched from blood (not recorded which). The receptors were sampled from a man aged 25 to 45 who had been exposed to COVID-19.

This sequence joins TRBV19 and TRBJ1-5; 9 positions match TRBD1. The germline V gene has CDR1 LNHDA and CDR2 SQIVND (reference sequence). V lost 4 bases and J lost 6; bases outside the gene matches: 10. This CDR3 spans 16 amino acids. The chain's CDR3 is CASSTGDRANRQPQHF. CDR3 sequence (DNA): TGTGCCAGTAGTACAGGGGACAGGGCCAACCGTCAGCCCCAGCATTTT.

The J gene is TRBJ1-2, the V gene TRBV29-1; TRBD1 agrees at 7 bases. After removal of 0 bases from V and 6 bases from J, the junction contained 7 bases not matched to a gene. Germline V lookup: CDR1 SQVTM, CDR2 ANQGSEA. The CDR3 has 14 amino acids. The CDR3 loop reads CSVEDRGQTNGYTF. CDR3 in DNA: TGCAGCGTTGAAGATCGGGGACAGACCAATGGCTACACCTTC.

The chain combines TRBV6-5 with TRBJ2-3, with D possibly TRBD1 on 6 matching bases. This CDR3 comprises 14 residues. The V gene's germline CDR1 is MNHEY and CDR2 SVGAGI. With 6 bases removed from V and 2 bases from J, the gap between germline ends came to 12 bases. The DNA of the CDR3 is TGTGCCAGCAGCCAGGACAGAATCACAGATACGCAGTATTTT. Translating it yields CASSQDRITDTQYF.

The CDR3 reads CASSFDFRRLNQETQYF. CDR3 DNA sequence: TGTGCCAGCAGCTTCGATTTCAGGCGCCTAAACCAAGAGACCCAGTACTTC. This chain links TRBV7-9 with TRBJ2-5, with no clear D. Germline CDR1 SEHNR, CDR2 FQNEAQ (reference sequence). Trimming cost V 3 bases and J 0 bases, with 17 bases left between them. There are 17 residues in the CDR3.

The chain combines TRBV6-5 with TRBJ2-5, with D possibly being TRBD2 (5 bases). Per germline, CDR1 MNHEY and CDR2 SVGAGI. Trimming pared 0 bases from V and 1 base from J, leaving 9 bases between. CDR3 size: 15 residues. CDR3 bases: TGTGCCAGCAGTTACTCTGGACTGGGCCAAGAGACCCAGTACTTC. It translates to CASSYSGLGQETQYF.

The rearrangement joins TRBV4-1 to TRBJ2-1; 8 bases align to TRBD1. Germline assignment: CDR1 MGHRA and CDR2 YSYEKL. The CDR3 spans 15 residues. With 6 bases clipped from V and 2 bases from J, the junction kept 6 bases outside the gene matches. The CDR3 coding sequence is TGCGCCAGCAGACAACCGGGACAGGCCTACAATGAGCAGTTCTTC. Protein sequence: CASRQPGQAYNEQFF.

V gene TRBV7-9 combines with J gene TRBJ2-7; D is possibly TRBD2 (5 bases). This CDR3 comprises 15 residues. V was clipped by 5 bases and J by 5 bases, with 19 bases between them. The germline gives CDR1 SEHNR, CDR2 FQNEAQ (reference sequence). The CDR3 DNA reads as TGTGCCAGCAGCGCCACTAGGAGAATTCATGACGAGCAGTACTTC. It specifies CASSATRRIHDEQYF.

The gene calls are TRBV10-3 and TRBJ2-1, with 8 bases matching TRBD2. V shed 2 bases and J 5 bases; nucleotides not matched to a gene: 2. This CDR3 is built from 14 residues. In germline, CDR1 is ENHRY, CDR2 SYGVKD. Here the CDR3 DNA reads TGTGCCATCAGTGAGCGGGGGGGGAACAATGAGCAGTTCTTC. Its protein is CAISERGGNNEQFF.

CDR3 DNA: TGTGCTAGTGGTTTGGTGGGCGGGAACGAGCAGTACTTC. Encoded protein: CASGLVGGNEQYF. This chain connects TRBV12-5 to TRBJ2-7; D may be TRBD2 (6 bases). The length of the CDR3 is 13 residues. In germline, CDR1 is LGHNT, CDR2 FRNRAP. Trimming cost V 0 bases and J 5 bases, with 8 bases left between them.

V is TRBV5-1 and J is TRBJ2-7; TRBD2 matches at 12 bases. V dropped 7 bases and J dropped 5; count of bases not matched to a gene: 7. Per the germline V gene, CDR1 is SGHRS and CDR2 is YFSETQ. The CDR3 runs to 14 residues. CDR3 DNA: TGCGCCAGCGGAACTAGCGGGGGGCTCGACGAGCAGTACTTC. This translates into CASGTSGGLDEQYF.

J is TRBJ1-4 and V is TRBV19; 7 bases align to TRBD1. The CDR3 covers 15 residues. Germline values: CDR1 LNHDA, CDR2 SQIVND (reference sequence). The V segment lost 6 bases and the J segment 7 bases; nucleotides outside the gene matches: 11. This CDR3 reads CASSTTRDSGEKLFF. The CDR3 nucleotides are TGTGCCAGTAGCACCACCCGGGACAGTGGTGAAAAACTGTTTTTT. Looking up the rest from reference TRBV19 and TRBJ1-4 gives the full variable domain: DGGITQSPKYLFRKEGQNVTLSCEQNLNHDAMYWYRQDPGQGLRLIYYSQIVNDFQKGDIAEGYSVSREKKESFPLTVTSAQKNPTAFYLCASSTTRDSGEKLFFGSGTQLSVL.

The chain carries TRBV9 and TRBJ2-5; 7 bases are shared with TRBD1. CDR3 length: 15 amino acids. Germline V CDR1 and CDR2: SGDLS, YYNGEE. Trimming took 0 bases from V and 4 from J; bases not matched to a gene: 6. The CDR3 sequence is CASSVATGDRETQYF. In nucleotides, the CDR3 is TGTGCCAGCAGCGTAGCTACAGGGGATCGAGAGACCCAGTACTTC.

The chain is built from TRBV7-9 and TRBJ1-6; D gene uncertain. Trimming removed 1 base at V and 6 bases at J, with 4 bases between. The germline CDR1 and CDR2 sequences are SEHNR and FQNEAQ (reference sequence). The CDR3 is 13 amino acids. The CDR3 coding sequence is TGTGCCAGCAGCTTAGGGGCTAATTCACCCCTCCACTTT. It encodes CASSLGANSPLHF.

The chain couples TRBV21-1 to TRBJ2-2; TRBD1 is taken as the D call from the table, unchecked against the DNA. TRBV21-1 is reported as a pseudogene. The CDR3 is made up of 16 amino acids. Written as DNA, the CDR3 is TGTGCCAGCCGAGCAAAGGAGACAGGGGGTACCGGGGAGCTGTTTTTT. This gives the protein CASRAKETGGTGELFF.

This chain uses TRBV19 with TRBJ1-5; unclear D gene. This CDR3 region has 15 residues. The V end was cut by 7 bases, the J end by 3 bases, with 16 bases between. Germline V gives CDR1 LNHDA, CDR2 SQIVND (reference sequence). This chain's CDR3 is CASTLGEGSNQPQHF. The CDR3 coding sequence is TGTGCCAGTACCCTAGGCGAGGGATCCAATCAGCCCCAGCATTTT.

This chain joins TRBV10-1 and TRBJ2-2; D gene ambiguous. V gave up 3 bases and J gave up 6 bases, with 8 bases separating them. Germline-derived CDR1 and CDR2 are WNHNN and SYGVQD (reference sequence). The CDR3 length is 13 residues. The CDR3 region has the DNA TGCGCCAGCAGTGATACAACGTCCGGGGAGCTGTTTTTT. Amino acids: CASSDTTSGELFF.